These T cell receptor beta chains were read from a single sample in a study of cytomegalovirus exposure and HLA in healthy donors. Using immunoSEQ multiplex PCR, the repertoire was profiled, and TCRdb retains in-frame clones only, with some absent. The sample gives 75,000 to 100,000 clones, roughly 73% of which show up once; about 3.7% is in the top ten. Sequencing was performed on PBMCs. The receptors were gathered from a man aged 35 to 55 in good health and CMV-seronegative. Both conserved end residues are trimmed from each CDR3. The order of the fields is V gene, D gene, clone size, J gene, CDR3 protein. The D gene is left open where the match is weak. Expanded clones are given a class, and other clones once, few, many or no size at all.

TRBV28	-	-	TRBJ1-2	ASRALGRHYGYT
TRBV5-1	-	-	TRBJ2-7	ASSLDRHEQY
TRBV28	-	-	TRBJ1-6	ASSLGGSSYNSPLH
TRBV4-1	TRBD1	few	TRBJ2-5	ASSQYGQEEETQY
TRBV5-6	TRBD2	-	TRBJ2-1	ASNPGSGGTKYNEQF
TRBV5-1	-	-	TRBJ2-5	ASSLSHRKETQY
TRBV18	TRBD1	-	TRBJ1-5	ASSPRDRSQPQH
TRBV4-1	TRBD1	-	TRBJ1-3	ASSLFPTGGGLGNTIY
TRBV5-1	-	-	TRBJ1-6	ASSLAGQTHNSPLH
TRBV5-1	-	few	TRBJ2-7	ASSSGTPIYHEQY
TRBV7-6	TRBD1	-	TRBJ2-5	ASSSRQGRQETQY
TRBV6-5	-	-	TRBJ1-1	ASSRAGVTEAF
TRBV5-4	-	-	TRBJ2-7	ASSSSSYEQY
TRBV15	-	once	TRBJ2-5	ATSSQDQETQY
TRBV15	TRBD2	-	TRBJ2-5	ATSRDIAGVVTQY
TRBV28	-	few	TRBJ2-1	ASSFENLSYNEQF
TRBV5-1	-	-	TRBJ2-7	ASSLAGVRSYEQY
TRBV5-1	-	-	TRBJ1-4	ASSLGVSNEKLF
TRBV6-1	-	once	TRBJ2-3	ASSELKGRFTDTQY
TRBV4-1	TRBD2	-	TRBJ2-1	ASSTTRAGAYNEQF
TRBV4-3	-	-	TRBJ1-1	ASSRSSGDSAF
TRBV7-3	-	-	TRBJ1-1	ASKPRVEKFENTEAF
TRBV5-4	-	-	TRBJ2-5	ASSPRARGGETQY
TRBV7-2	-	-	TRBJ2-2	ASSPLTGNTGELF
TRBV7-8	-	-	TRBJ2-7	ASSPGPGLGEQY
TRBV5-6	TRBD1	few	TRBJ2-7	ASSGGTGGDEQY
TRBV5-1	TRBD1	-	TRBJ2-5	ASSLVYRGPAETQY
TRBV11-1	TRBD2	-	TRBJ2-7	ASGDVTSFSYEQY
TRBV18	TRBD1	-	TRBJ2-7	ASSKGQGWEQY
TRBV5-1	-	few	TRBJ1-1	ASSFGAGPEAF
TRBV6-1	-	-	TRBJ1-2	ASRSFAVYGYT
TRBV28	TRBD1	once	TRBJ2-3	ASRATGGESTDTQY
TRBV2	-	-	TRBJ1-4	ASSDLRVVEKLF
TRBV6-5	-	-	TRBJ2-1	ASTGNIINEQF
TRBV20-1	-	-	TRBJ1-1	SASLSAEAF
TRBV25-1	-	-	TRBJ2-7	ASSEFVHSYEQY
TRBV5-1	TRBD2	-	TRBJ2-3	ASSSPSGRSTDTQY
TRBV5-5	-	-	TRBJ1-2	ASSLEARPRNYGYT
TRBV9	TRBD1	-	TRBJ2-7	ASSVRTGTYEQY
TRBV15	TRBD2	-	TRBJ2-7	ATSHLAGGPEQY
TRBV6-5	-	once	TRBJ1-6	ASSYSYQSGNSPLH
TRBV2	TRBD2	-	TRBJ2-3	ASSERGATDTQY
TRBV7-6	-	few	TRBJ2-7	ASSPGTYEQY
TRBV4-2	TRBD2	-	TRBJ2-3	ASSPTSGITDTQY
TRBV11-2	TRBD1	-	TRBJ2-7	ASSLAREGARDEQY
TRBV9	TRBD1	-	TRBJ1-2	ASMGQGVVGGYT
TRBV4-2	-	-	TRBJ2-4	ASSQDGGYTKNIQY
TRBV6-1	TRBD1	-	TRBJ1-2	ASSLGQGAWGYT
TRBV7-8	-	-	TRBJ1-3	ASSLDPRPSSGNTIY
TRBV4-3	-	-	TRBJ2-1	ASSPYMYRDNEQF
TRBV9	-	-	TRBJ2-7	ASSVEGYEQY
TRBV6-5	-	-	TRBJ2-7	ASSYSDRSYEQY
TRBV7-2	-	-	TRBJ1-6	ASSLPERGLGSPLH
TRBV2	TRBD1	-	TRBJ1-4	ASSLTGSEKLF
TRBV27	-	-	TRBJ2-7	ASSQIPGWTYEQY
TRBV5-1	TRBD1	-	TRBJ1-1	ASSTRPGTVNTEAF
TRBV9	-	-	TRBJ1-2	ASSVLSAGNTGYT
TRBV5-5	TRBD1	few	TRBJ1-1	ASSLWRGPEAF
TRBV4-2	-	-	TRBJ2-3	ASSQDLVPGVTDTQY
TRBV4-1	-	-	TRBJ2-7	ASRTRLGGSYEQY